Listed here are 28 T cell receptor beta chains from one sample, sequenced in a study of T-cell memory formation after mild COVID-19. TCRdb passed the 5' RACE reads through MiXCR, listing each CDR3 protein once. The sample contains 250,000 or so distinct CDR3 sequences, roughly 18% of which appear only once. Sequenced material: PBMCs or a T cell subset sorted from them (not recorded which). Receptors originate from a man aged 18 to 30 who had mild COVID-19 (a few samples of this study predate the infection). Cell type and time point are not known.

The chain has TRBV7-3 and TRBJ2-1, with D perhaps TRBD1 (6 bases). V was clipped by 4 bases and J by 2 bases, with 12 bases between them. This CDR3 comprises 15 residues. Germline values: CDR1 SGHTA, CDR2 FQGTGA. CDR3 in amino acids: CASSSSGVPYNEQFF. CDR3 nucleotide sequence: TGTGCCAGCAGCTCGTCAGGGGTCCCCTACAATGAGCAGTTCTTC.

This clonotype showed up just a few times. This chain uses TRBV7-8 with TRBJ2-1, with 14 bases matching TRBD2. Germline trimming cut 10 bases from V and 9 bases from J; bases unmatched to any gene: 8. The CDR3 has 14 residues. Germline V lookup: CDR1 SGHVS, CDR2 FQNEAQ. CDR3 DNA sequence: TGTGCCACAAAGTCGGGGACTAGCGGGGGTGAGCAGTTCTTC. Amino acids: CATKSGTSGGEQFF.

Only a few counts were recorded for this clonotype. V usage is TRBV20-1 and J usage is TRBJ1-1; a weak D match, TRBD1 (5 bases). Germline CDR1 reads DFQATT; CDR2 reads SNEGSKA (reference sequence). The CDR3 extends over 14 amino acids. Trimming shortened V by 5 bases and J by 2 bases, and 15 bases separated the two germline ends. The CDR3 spells CSAPRGGENTEAFF. The CDR3 DNA sequence: TGCAGTGCTCCGAGGGGCGGTGAAAACACTGAAGCTTTCTTT.

The rearrangement joins TRBV11-2 to TRBJ2-5; a weak D match, TRBD2 (5 bases). V was shortened by 1 base and J by 3 bases, with 12 bases between the two germline ends. Germline CDR1 and CDR2: SGHAT and FQNNGV. CDR3 length: 15 residues. CDR3 loop: CASSLGPGFKETQYF. The CDR3 bases are TGTGCCAGCAGCTTAGGTCCGGGGTTCAAAGAGACCCAGTACTTC.

This clonotype was detected only a few times. The CDR3: CASSQGTGGDVAFF. The CDR3 DNA is TGTGCCAGCAGCCAAGGGACAGGGGGCGACGTAGCTTTCTTT. V and J are TRBV4-2 and TRBJ1-1, with 11 bases aligning to TRBD1. CDR1 is LGHNA and CDR2 is YNFKEQ in the germline V gene. This CDR3 contains 14 residues. J gave up 10 bases and V 1 base, and 5 bases lay outside the gene matches.

This clonotype was seen once. The rearrangement uses TRBV6-2 or TRBV6-3 and TRBJ1-2; 7 bases match TRBD1. The germline gives CDR1 MNHEY, CDR2 SVGEGT. There are 12 residues in the CDR3. Trimming cost V 6 bases and J 11 bases; bases outside gene matches: 9. DNA of the CDR3: TGTGCCAGCAGCCGGACAGGCTCCACTTACACCTTC. Translation gives CASSRTGSTYTF.

The gene calls are TRBV7-2 and TRBJ2-1; TRBD1 aligns across 10 bases. CDR3 length: 17 amino acids. The V segment lost 5 bases and the J segment 2 bases; nucleotides outside the gene matches: 9. Germline V gene sequence: CDR1 SGHTA, CDR2 FQGNSA. CDR3: CASSQLTGGRTYNEQFF. In nucleotides, the CDR3 is TGTGCCAGCAGCCAACTGACAGGGGGCAGGACCTACAATGAGCAGTTCTTC.

V usage is TRBV5-1 and J usage is TRBJ1-4; no reliable D call. CDR1 and CDR2 (germline): SGHRS, YFSETQ. Trimming removed 3 bases at V and 8 bases at J, with 11 bases between. This CDR3 region has 13 residues. The CDR3 reads CASSSYRAEKLFF. CDR3 nucleotide sequence: TGCGCCAGCAGCTCCTACCGGGCCGAAAAACTGTTTTTT.

This clonotype has only a few counts. This rearrangement joins TRBV6-6 to TRBJ1-5; TRBD1 agrees at 10 bases. The CDR3 spans 14 residues. The germline CDR1 and CDR2 sequences are MNHNY and SVGAGI (reference sequence). Unmatched junction bases numbered 6, after V lost 6 bases and J lost 7 bases. The CDR3, as DNA: TGTGCCAGCAGATCCGGGACAGGGGTCCAGCCCCAGCATTTT. Translated: CASRSGTGVQPQHF.

J is TRBJ2-1 and V is TRBV24-1; 7 bases map to TRBD1. Trimming removed 3 bases from V and 7 bases from J; junction bases left unmatched: 8. This CDR3 has 15 amino acids. Germline CDR1 KGHDR, CDR2 SFDVKD. The CDR3 nucleotides are TGTGCCACCAGTGATCCGACCGGGACAGAGAATGAGCAGTTCTTC. Encoded protein: CATSDPTGTENEQFF.

This clonotype was observed a few times. This sequence joins TRBV10-2 and TRBJ1-1; D is unresolved. V lost 5 bases to trimming and J lost 10 bases, with 14 bases between them. Germline V gives CDR1 WSHSY, CDR2 SAAADI. The CDR3 is 12 residues long. CDR3 nucleotide sequence: TGCGCCAGCAGTTCCGTAGGAATAAGAGCTTTCTTT. Translating gives CASSSVGIRAFF.

This clonotype was detected a few times. This rearrangement joins TRBV15 to TRBJ2-7; unclear D gene. The germline gives CDR1 LNHNV, CDR2 YYDKDF (reference sequence). This CDR3 has 12 residues. The ends were cut back, 4 bases at V and 7 bases at J, with 11 bases in the middle. For the CDR3, the DNA is TGTGCCACCAGCAACCTCTTTGGGGAGCAGTACTTC. It encodes CATSNLFGEQYF.

This clonotype came up a few times. This chain connects TRBV4-3 to TRBJ1-1; D is ambiguous. This CDR3 is built from 13 residues. V dropped 2 bases and J dropped 1 base, with 5 bases sitting between them. Germline V lookup: CDR1 LGHNA, CDR2 YSLEER. In DNA, the CDR3 is TGCGCCAGCAGCCAATTTGGGAACACTGAAGCTTTCTTT. Translation gives CASSQFGNTEAFF.

This clonotype was seen a few times. The chain couples TRBV7-9 to TRBJ2-3; possibly TRBD2 for D (5 bases). There are 13 residues in the CDR3. The V end was cut by 3 bases, the J end by 6 bases, with 10 bases between. Germline values: CDR1 SEHNR, CDR2 FQNEAQ (reference sequence). The CDR3 is CASSFPPGDTQYF. In DNA, the CDR3 is TGTGCCAGCAGCTTCCCACCGGGGGATACGCAGTATTTT.

This chain uses TRBV12-3 or TRBV12-4 with TRBJ1-1, with D possibly TRBD1 on 5 matching bases. This CDR3 has 15 amino acids. Trimming pared 4 bases from V and 11 bases from J, leaving 23 bases between. CDR3 nucleotides: TGTGCCAGCAGTTCAAATCGCGAGGGGCCCGCTGGTGCTTTCTTT. Translation gives CASSSNREGPAGAFF.

This chain uses TRBV7-9 with TRBJ1-1; D unresolved. Trimming removed 8 bases at V and 1 base at J, with 8 bases between. The CDR3 sequence is 12 residues long. CDR1 and CDR2 from the germline V gene are SEHNR and FQNEAQ (reference sequence). CDR3 protein: CASGQQNTEAFF. In nucleotides, the CDR3 is TGTGCCAGCGGGCAGCAGAACACTGAAGCTTTCTTT.

This clonotype was found once. The CDR3 DNA is TGCAGCGTTGAGCGCGGCACAGATACGCAGTATTTT. This translates into CSVERGTDTQYF. The chain employs TRBV29-1 and TRBJ2-3, with no clear D. Trimming removed 3 bases from V and 1 base from J, with 5 bases in between. The CDR3 contains 12 residues. Germline V gene sequence: CDR1 SQVTM, CDR2 ANQGSEA.

The V and J genes are TRBV6-6 and TRBJ2-7; D is unclear. Germline values: CDR1 MNHNY, CDR2 SVGAGI (reference sequence). Trimming cost V 6 bases and J 6 bases, with 12 bases left between them. The CDR3 consists of 12 residues. The DNA for the CDR3 is TGTGCCAGCAGCTTTGGAGTCTTCGAGCAGTACTTC. This gives the protein CASSFGVFEQYF.

This clonotype was counted between two and nine times. This chain connects TRBV4-3 to TRBJ2-7; D perhaps matches TRBD1 (5 bases). CDR1 is LGHNA and CDR2 is YSLEER in the germline V gene. Trimming cost V 1 base and J 5 bases, with 12 bases left between them. The CDR3 runs 14 residues. The CDR3 here is CASSQVRGGNEQYF. CDR3 DNA sequence: TGCGCCAGCAGCCAAGTTAGGGGCGGAAACGAGCAGTACTTC.

This sequence joins TRBV20-1 and TRBJ2-3; 13 positions match TRBD2. This CDR3 is 15 amino acids long. Germline V gives CDR1 DFQATT, CDR2 SNEGSKA (reference sequence). V lost 6 bases, J lost 6 bases, and 9 bases stayed unmatched. The CDR3 sequence: CSAHGLAGAGDTQYF. CDR3 DNA: TGCAGTGCGCACGGACTAGCGGGGGCAGGGGATACGCAGTATTTT.

The V and J genes are TRBV6-4 and TRBJ1-1; TRBD1 aligns across 8 bases. This CDR3 region has 15 residues. The trim removed 2 bases at V and 4 bases at J, leaving 6 bases unmatched. The germline V gene has CDR1 MRHNA and CDR2 SNTAGT. CDR3 amino acids: CASSDPDRGLTEAFF. DNA for the CDR3: TGTGCCAGCAGTGACCCCGACAGGGGACTCACTGAAGCTTTCTTT.

This clonotype was counted only a few times. The V gene is TRBV3-1, the J gene TRBJ2-7, with D hard to call. The CDR3 has 15 residues. V lost 0 bases and J lost 0, with 9 bases in between. The germline V gene encodes CDR1 LGHDT and CDR2 YNNKEL (reference sequence). The CDR3 nucleotides read TGTGCCAGCAGCCAAGAGGGCGGACCCTCCTACGAGCAGTACTTC. Its translation is CASSQEGGPSYEQYF.

The chain has TRBV18 and TRBJ2-4; D not certain. Germline lookup yields CDR1 KGHSH and CDR2 LQKENI. The CDR3 covers 12 residues. V was pared by 0 bases and J by 5 bases, with 2 bases between. This CDR3 is CASSPPENIQYF. CDR3 DNA: TGTGCCAGCTCACCACCGGAAAACATTCAGTACTTC.

The chain uses TRBV10-2 and TRBJ1-4; no reliable D call. CDR1 and CDR2 (germline): WSHSY, SAAADI. Between the trimmed V and J ends, which lost 7 bases and 8 bases, there was a span of 17 bases. The CDR3 has 14 amino acids. The CDR3 protein is CASTGFWKEEKLFF. Here the CDR3 DNA reads TGCGCCAGCACCGGTTTTTGGAAGGAGGAAAAACTGTTTTTT.

This clonotype was found a few times. The CDR3 bases are TGTGCCAGCAGCCTACTAGCGGGGGGGCCCCACGAGCAGTACTTC. Translated, it gives CASSLLAGGPHEQYF. The chain recombines TRBV7-6 with TRBJ2-7; 13 nucleotides line up with TRBD2. The V gene's germline CDR1 is SGHVS and CDR2 FNYEAQ. V lost 5 bases, J lost 5 bases, and 6 bases stayed unmatched. This CDR3 is built from 15 residues.

Only a few counts were recorded for this clonotype. The CDR3 region is CASSTSTSGGRYF. In DNA, the CDR3 is TGTGCCAGCAGTACATCCACTAGCGGGGGTCGGTACTTC. This chain joins TRBV25-1 and TRBJ2-7, with TRBD2 matching over 11 bases. CDR1 MGHDK and CDR2 SYGVNS come from the germline V gene. The CDR3 totals 13 residues. Unmatched junction bases numbered 9, after V lost 5 bases and J lost 12 bases.

This clonotype was seen a handful of times. This rearrangement joins TRBV5-5 to TRBJ1-2; tentatively, D is TRBD1 (5 bases). Trimming removed 1 base at V and 8 bases at J, with 27 bases between. The CDR3 has 18 residues. Looked up from germline, CDR1 is SGHKS and CDR2 is YYEKEE (reference sequence). CDR3 in amino acids: CASSLSGGTGMVSGGYTF. The CDR3 coding sequence is TGTGCCAGCAGCTTGTCCGGTGGGACGGGAATGGTATCGGGCGGCTACACCTTC.

This clonotype appeared a few times. The chain couples TRBV5-1 to TRBJ2-3; no clear D. Between the trimmed V and J ends, which lost 5 bases and 3 bases, there was a span of 4 bases. This CDR3 is built from 11 residues. Germline V gives CDR1 SGHRS, CDR2 YFSETQ. CDR3: CASRDTDTQYF. The CDR3 DNA is TGCGCCAGCAGAGATACAGATACGCAGTATTTT.